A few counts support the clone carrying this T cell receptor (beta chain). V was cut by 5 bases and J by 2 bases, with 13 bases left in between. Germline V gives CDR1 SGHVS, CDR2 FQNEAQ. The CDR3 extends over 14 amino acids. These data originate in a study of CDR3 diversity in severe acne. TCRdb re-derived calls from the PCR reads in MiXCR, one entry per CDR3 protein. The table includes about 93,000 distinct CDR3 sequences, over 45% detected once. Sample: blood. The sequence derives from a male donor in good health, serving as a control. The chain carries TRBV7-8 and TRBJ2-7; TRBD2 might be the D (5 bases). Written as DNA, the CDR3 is TGTGCCAGCAGCATCTTGAGGGTAACCTACGAGCAGTACTTC. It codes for CASSILRVTYEQYF. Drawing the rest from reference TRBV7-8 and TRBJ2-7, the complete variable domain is GAGVSQSPRYKVAKRGQDVALRCDPISGHVSLFWYQQALGQGPEFLTYFQNEAQLDKSGLPSDRFFAERPEGSVSTLKIQRTQQEDSAVYLCASSILRVTYEQYFGPGTRLTVT.